The 9 T cell receptor beta chains below were found in one sample sequenced in a study of cytomegalovirus exposure and HLA in healthy donors. 60 Vbeta and 13 Jbeta primers were used in PCR. The assay was immunoSEQ multiplex PCR, and TCRdb's table has in-frame clones only and misses some. Of 90,000 to 150,000 clones listed, 15% were seen once; the top ten hold 1.9%. The sample taken for sequencing was PBMCs. The source of these receptors is a woman between 18 and 29 years old in good health and CMV-seronegative.

The V gene is TRBV2, the J gene TRBJ2-7; TRBD1 matches at 8 bases. The J segment lost 2 bases and the V segment lost 5 bases, leaving 5 bases of the junction unmatched. Germline V gene lookup returns CDR1 SNHLY and CDR2 FYNNEI. The CDR3 consists of 14 residues. CDR3 residues: CASSFQGAPYEQYF. The CDR3 coding sequence is TGTGCCAGCAGTTTTCAGGGGGCCCCCTACGAGCAGTACTTC.

This clone was counted between two and nine times. This rearrangement joins TRBV27 to TRBJ2-5; 13 bases are shared with TRBD2. V shed 6 bases, J shed 2 bases, and the junction held 9 bases outside the gene matches. CDR3 length: 17 amino acids. From germline, CDR1 is MNHEY and CDR2 SMNVEV (reference sequence). In nucleotides, the CDR3 is TGTGCCAGCAGGCCGGGACTAGCGGGGCCCCTACAAGAGACCCAGTACTTC. Translated: CASRPGLAGPLQETQYF.

There are a few counts of this clone. The same CDR3 also results from other DNA sequences found in this sample. This sequence joins TRBV28 and TRBJ2-5; no clear D. Trimming stripped 3 bases from V and 5 bases from J, with 4 bases between. The germline V gene encodes CDR1 MDHEN and CDR2 SYDVKM. CDR3 length: 11 amino acids. The CDR3 DNA reads TGTGCCAGCAGTTTGAGTGAGACCCAGTACTTC. This encodes CASSLSETQYF.

The chain links TRBV27 to TRBJ2-2; D not certain. The CDR3 loop spans 12 amino acids. V was cut by 7 bases and J by 5 bases, with 8 bases left in between. Germline V gene sequence: CDR1 MNHEY, CDR2 SMNVEV (reference sequence). CDR3 DNA: TGTGCCAGCAAAGGAGAGACCGGGGAGCTGTTTTTT. Protein: CASKGETGELFF.

This rearrangement joins TRBV5-8 to TRBJ2-1, with 7 nucleotides matching TRBD1. The V gene's germline CDR1 is SGHTS and CDR2 YDEGEE. This CDR3 has 15 amino acids. V shed 4 bases, J shed 4 bases, and the junction held 8 bases outside the gene matches. The CDR3 reads CASSHRGFVYNEQFF. The CDR3 DNA follows: TGTGCCAGCAGCCACAGGGGATTCGTGTACAATGAGCAGTTCTTC.

This clone appeared a few times. The chain uses TRBV11-3 and TRBJ2-7; D is perhaps TRBD1 (6 bases). V lost 3 bases and J 2 bases, leaving 8 bases between the germline ends. The CDR3 covers 13 residues. CDR1 SGHNT and CDR2 YENEEA come from the germline V gene. The CDR3 nucleotides are TGTGCCAGCAGCTTTCAGGGGCCCTACGAGCAGTACTTC. Its translation: CASSFQGPYEQYF.

This clone was seen only a few times. V and J are TRBV19 and TRBJ2-7; unclear D gene. V lost 5 bases and J 0 bases, leaving 14 bases between the germline ends. This CDR3 has 15 residues. Germline V CDR1 and CDR2: LNHDA, SQIVND (reference sequence). This chain's CDR3 is CASSAGSDGSYEQYF. CDR3 nucleotide sequence: TGTGCCAGTAGTGCAGGTTCTGATGGCTCCTACGAGCAGTACTTC.

Only a few counts were recorded for this clone. This chain joins TRBV5-6 and TRBJ2-3; D not certain. V was pared by 1 base and J by 8 bases, with 5 bases between. This CDR3 spans 11 amino acids. Germline CDR1 and CDR2: SGHDT and YYEEEE. The DNA of the CDR3 is TGTGCCAGCAGCTTGTTTCGTACGCAGTATTTT. It is translated as CASSLFRTQYF.

This clone has ten or more counts. The V call is TRBV9, the J call TRBJ1-5, with unresolved D. V gave up 0 bases and J gave up 10 bases, with 14 bases separating them. The CDR3 is made up of 14 amino acids. CDR1 and CDR2 (germline): SGDLS, YYNGEE. The CDR3 DNA is TGTGCCAGCAGCGTAGCGGCAGGTTTGGGTCCCCAGCATTTT. Protein sequence: CASSVAAGLGPQHF.